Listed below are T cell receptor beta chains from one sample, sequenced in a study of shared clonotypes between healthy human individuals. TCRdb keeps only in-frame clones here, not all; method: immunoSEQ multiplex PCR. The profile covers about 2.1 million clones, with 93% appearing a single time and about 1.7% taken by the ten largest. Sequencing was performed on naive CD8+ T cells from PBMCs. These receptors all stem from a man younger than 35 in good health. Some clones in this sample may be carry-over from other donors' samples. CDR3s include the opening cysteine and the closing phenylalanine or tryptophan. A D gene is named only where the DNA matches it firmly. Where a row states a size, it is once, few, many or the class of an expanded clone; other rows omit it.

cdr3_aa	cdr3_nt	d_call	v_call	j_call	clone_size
CAWSVPTGVPLAYNEQFF	TGTGCCTGGAGTGTACCCACGGGAGTGCCCTTGGCCTACAATGAGCAGTTCTTC	-	TRBV30	TRBJ2-1	-
CASSLGTGMRETQYF	TGTGCCAGCAGTCTAGGGACAGGGATGAGGGAGACCCAGTACTTC	TRBD1	TRBV27	TRBJ2-5	-
CASSVSPGPNYGYTF	TGTGCCAGCAGCGTTTCGCCAGGGCCAAACTATGGCTACACCTTC	-	TRBV9	TRBJ1-2	-
CAWSGTSGSYEQYF	TGTGCCTGGAGTGGGACTAGCGGCTCCTACGAGCAGTACTTC	TRBD2	TRBV30	TRBJ2-7	-
CASSHASQGDYGYTF	TGCGCCAGCAGCCACGCTAGTCAGGGGGACTATGGCTACACCTTC	TRBD1	TRBV4-1	TRBJ1-2	-
CASIWVGWEFNEKLFF	TGTGCCAGCATATGGGTGGGGTGGGAGTTTAATGAAAAACTGTTTTTT	-	TRBV27	TRBJ1-4	-
CASSSSSYEQYF	TGTGCCAGCAGTTCATCCTCCTACGAGCAGTACTTC	-	TRBV27	TRBJ2-7	-
CASSEGGVRNTEAFF	TGTGCCAGCAGTGAAGGTGGGGTGCGAAACACTGAAGCTTTCTTT	-	TRBV6-1	TRBJ1-1	-
CASRSSQDPTLGDEQYF	TGTGCCAGTAGGAGCTCCCAGGACCCCACCCTAGGAGACGAGCAGTACTTC	-	TRBV19	TRBJ2-7	-
CASSSRKGSSYEQYF	TGTGCCAGTAGTTCCCGTAAAGGGTCCTCCTACGAGCAGTACTTC	-	TRBV19	TRBJ2-7	-
CASSQSKGGTEAFF	TGTGCCAGCAGCCAATCGAAAGGGGGTACTGAAGCTTTCTTT	-	TRBV14	TRBJ1-1	-
CAWSVLRNVARSEEQFF	TGTGCCTGGAGTGTACTACGAAATGTAGCCCGTTCTGAGGAGCAGTTCTTC	-	TRBV30	TRBJ2-1	-
CASSPGGTRVPGELFF	TGTGCCAGCAGCCCAGGGGGGACTAGGGTTCCCGGGGAGCTGTTTTTT	-	TRBV9	TRBJ2-2	-
CASSQLAGYMVEQFF	TGTGCCAGCAGTCAACTAGCGGGGTATATGGTAGAGCAGTTCTTC	TRBD2	TRBV28	TRBJ2-1	-
CASSLDRFRGYTF	TGTGCCAGCAGTTTAGACAGGTTTCGGGGCTACACCTTC	-	TRBV27	TRBJ1-2	-
CASSDGTDRAWEQYF	TGTGCCAGCAGCGACGGGACAGACAGGGCATGGGAGCAGTACTTC	TRBD1	TRBV7-2	TRBJ2-7	-
CASRTGKYEQYF	TGTGCCAGCAGGACAGGGAAATACGAGCAGTACTTC	TRBD1	TRBV27	TRBJ2-7	-
CASRDRDTGNSPLHF	TGCGCCAGCAGAGACCGGGACACGGGTAATTCACCCCTCCACTTT	-	TRBV10-2	TRBJ1-6	-
CASSVGRSYNEQFF	TGTGCCAGCAGCGTCGGCAGGTCATACAATGAGCAGTTCTTC	-	TRBV9	TRBJ2-1	once
CASSLGTSMGEQYF	TGCGCCAGCAGCTTGGGGACTTCCATGGGGGAGCAGTACTTC	-	TRBV5-1	TRBJ2-7	-
CASSQDLFFYEQYF	TGCGCCAGCAGCCAAGATTTGTTTTTCTACGAGCAGTACTTC	-	TRBV4-1	TRBJ2-7	-
CASSLNPGWSGYTF	TGTGCCAGCAGCTTAAACCCGGGATGGAGCGGCTACACCTTC	-	TRBV11-1	TRBJ1-2	-
CASRTGESGNTIYF	TGTGCCAGCAGGACAGGGGAGTCTGGAAACACCATATATTTT	TRBD1	TRBV6-1	TRBJ1-3	-
CASSPQGIDTEAFF	TGTGCCAGCAGTCCCCAGGGAATCGACACTGAAGCTTTCTTT	-	TRBV28	TRBJ1-1	-
CASSMPREGYEQYF	TGTGCCAGTAGTATGCCGCGGGAGGGCTACGAGCAGTACTTC	TRBD2	TRBV19	TRBJ2-7	-
CASSITGNWNTEAFF	TGTGCCAGCAGCATAACAGGGAATTGGAACACTGAAGCTTTCTTT	-	TRBV13	TRBJ1-1	-
CARLWQQETQYF	TGTGCCCGCCTTTGGCAACAAGAGACCCAGTACTTC	-	TRBV28	TRBJ2-5	-
CASSPGVSYGYTF	TGTGCCAGCAGTCCAGGGGTTAGCTATGGCTACACCTTC	-	TRBV27	TRBJ1-2	-
CASSGVVGVTDTQYF	TGTGCCAGCAGTGGGGTCGTGGGAGTGACAGATACGCAGTATTTT	-	TRBV9	TRBJ2-3	-